This T cell receptor (beta chain) derives from a study of blood T cells in healthy people across ages. This clonotype occurred a few times. Using a J-beta primer mix together with a sample-barcoded 5' primer, a second PCR was run for roughly 7 to 12 cycles. All samples yielded 3 million or more CDR3-containing paired-end reads. TCRdb fed the 5' RACE reads into MiXCR, producing one record per CDR3 protein. This table has 450,000 to 650,000 distinct CDR3 sequences, about 24% appearing once. This sample also belongs to another study, concerning T cells of mothers and their children.

This sequence originates from a boy aged 5-17 years in good health. The sequenced material came from blood.

Written as DNA, the CDR3 is TGCAGTGCTCCCGCCCGGCCAGGGAGGACCGGGGAGCTGTTTTTT. Its translation: CSAPARPGRTGELFF. The chain joins TRBV20-1 to TRBJ2-2; D may be TRBD2 (6 bases). V gave up 5 bases and J gave up 5 bases, with 18 bases separating them. Germline V gene lookup returns CDR1 DFQATT and CDR2 SNEGSKA (reference sequence). The CDR3 extends over 15 amino acids.